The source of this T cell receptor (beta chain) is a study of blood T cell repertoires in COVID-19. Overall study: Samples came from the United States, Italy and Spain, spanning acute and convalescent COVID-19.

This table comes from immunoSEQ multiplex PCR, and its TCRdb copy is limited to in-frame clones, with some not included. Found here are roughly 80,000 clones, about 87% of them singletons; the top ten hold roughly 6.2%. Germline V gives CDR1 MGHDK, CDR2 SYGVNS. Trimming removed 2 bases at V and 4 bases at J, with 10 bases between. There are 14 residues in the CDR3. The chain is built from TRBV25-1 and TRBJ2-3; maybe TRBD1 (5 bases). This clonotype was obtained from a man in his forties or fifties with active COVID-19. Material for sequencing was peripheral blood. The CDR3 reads CASSEGPRADTQYF. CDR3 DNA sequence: TGTGCCAGCAGTGAAGGCCCCAGGGCAGATACGCAGTATTTT.